This T cell receptor beta chain is drawn from a study of STAT5B mutations in CD4+ large granular lymphocyte leukemia (dated by TCRdb to the early 2020s). With respect to the entire study: When cryopreserved patient cells were available, CD8+ cells were removed first, and anti-CD4 microbeads were then used for selection. The study compared the TCRbeta repertoires of patients with CD4+ T-cell large granular lymphocyte leukemia against those of healthy blood donors. Flow cytometry on FACSCanto II or FACSVerse showed that the purified fractions were more than 95% pure among lymphocytes.

Of note for this clone: Its antigen is unknown. No quality values exist for individual bases; no much larger clone is one base distant.

As encoded in the germline V gene, CDR1 is MDHEN while CDR2 is SYDVKM. V lost 2 bases and J lost 1 base; the stretch between them is 12 bases long. The CDR3, cysteine through phenylalanine, is 15 amino acids long. The entry retains the CDR3 DNA only, 45 bases that are in frame from base 1. General study outcomes and caveats: The data were not HLA-matched, and the relatively small sample size could explain the higher clonality seen in CD4+ compared with CD8+ T-LGLL. Patient cell sources were heterogeneous, and only six or seven CD4-sorted patient samples entered the clonality comparison with healthy controls. Enrichment of TRBV06-family usage was observed among the top patient clones (8/27) relative to healthy controls (2/35). Main leukemic clonotypes were private to each patient, although under 30% appeared at low frequency in other patients' non-leukemic repertoires. Compared with healthy CD4+ repertoires, CD4-sorted patient repertoires appeared more clonal, and this difference remained even after the putative leukemic clones were removed.

Hematology units in Padova (Italy), Helsinki (Finland) and Shinshu (Japan) recruited the CD4+ T-LGLL patients. Depending on which samples were available, patient samples consisted of bead-purified CD4+, CD4+CD8+, CD57+ or CD56+ fractions, or of unselected PBMC. Somatic STAT5B mutation profiles obtained by deep amplicon sequencing of the same DNA used for patient TCRbeta data were integrated with the patient TCRbeta data. All TCR-sequenced material derived from peripheral blood: patient blood samples and healthy donor buffy coats. Peripheral blood mononuclear cells were isolated by Ficoll-Hypaque gradient centrifugation. Genomic DNA was extracted using the Gentra Puregene Cell and Tissue kit, and a Qubit 2.0 fluorometer was used to quantify it. The immunoSEQ assay at survey resolution was used to sequence TCRbeta rearrangements from genomic DNA. Per the source publication's procedure: Clonotypes above 5% of the repertoire were treated as putative leukemic clones, yielding some 62 across 25 to 35 patients. A lowest detectable productive clonotype frequency of 2.59 x 10-5 was observed in the TCR sequencing data. Analyses included only productive TCRbeta rearrangements, meaning complete and in-frame sequences. Clonality for each sample was calculated as Simpson clonality in the immunoSEQ Analyzer version 3.0. Clones were categorized by frequency as very rare, small, medium, large (1-20%) or hyperexpanded (>20%). Generation probabilities were estimated with OLGA 1.2.3, V-gene circos plots were generated with VDJtools, specificities were searched for in VDJdb, and CDR3 motifs were identified with GLIPH. Held by TCRdb, this immuneACCESS table contains in-frame sequences only and omits some clones. Under half of the omission traces to an unresolved V gene where checked; the cause of the rest is unknown. The V and J calls and clone size come from that table; D and trimming were worked out from the DNA. The sample includes 7,000 to 9,500 clones, with under 90% observed a single time. Of the sample, roughly 45% falls within the top ten clones.

The receptor comes from a woman between 65 and 79 years old with CD4+ T-cell large granular lymphocyte leukemia. The chain couples TRBV28 to TRBJ2-7, with TRBD2 perhaps the D gene, on 6 matching bases. The sample was PBMCs. The CDR3 loop reads CASSLGGVGSYEQYF. The nucleotides are TGTGCCAGCAGTTTAGGAGGGGTGGGGTCCTACGAGCAGTACTTC.